This T cell receptor (beta chain) was sequenced for a study of T-cell reconstitution after alpha-beta-depleted transplantation in children. This clonotype came up a few times. Trimming took off 1 base at V and 5 bases at J, with 14 bases between the two ends. The CDR3 sequence is 15 residues long. Germline CDR1 and CDR2: MGHDK and SYGVNS. It was with unique molecular identifiers that the TCRbeta library was prepared. MiXCR, run by TCRdb on the PCR reads, gives a single entry per CDR3 protein. The profile shows about 610,000 distinct CDR3 sequences, about 10% of them singletons. The V call is TRBV25-1, the J call TRBJ1-1; D might be TRBD1 (6 bases). The receptor was derived from a human donor who donated a stem cell graft to a child with acute myeloid leukemia. The source material was PBMCs from the stem cell graft donor, sampled from the stem cell graft. The CDR3 coding sequence is TGTGCCAGCAGTGAATTCCTAGGGAGGGGGACTGAAGCTTTCTTT. Translating it yields CASSEFLGRGTEAFF.